This T cell receptor (beta chain) was captured by sequencing in a study of shared clonotypes between healthy human individuals. Overall study: Three plates were used per donor for CD4 naive, three for CD4 memory, two for CD8 naive and one for CD8 memory.

In regard to this clone: Its matching antigen is unknown.

The data were produced by immunoSEQ multiplex PCR, yet TCRdb's version contains in-frame clones alone and is incomplete. The sample carries about 1.5 million clones, 98% recorded once. The study's findings and limits: The study found lower generation probabilities in non-shared clonotypes than in those shared by all four donors. When naive CD4 clonotypes were compared across a handful of donors, about 4.8% were shared.

CD45RA-negative memory and CD45RA+ naive subsets were split from the CD4+ cells. The V and J ends lost 0 bases and 0 bases, in that order; junction bases with no gene match: 7. Germline values: CDR1 LNHNV, CDR2 YYDKDF (reference sequence). This CDR3 contains 18 residues. The sample was naive CD4+ T cells sorted from blood. The subset here: CD45RA+ positively selected. This chain uses TRBV15 with TRBJ2-3; 9 positions match TRBD2. The sequence came from a man aged 25-45 years in good health. CDR3: CATSRDLRLAESTDTQYF. The CDR3 region has the DNA TGTGCCACCAGCAGAGATTTGCGACTAGCGGAGAGCACAGATACGCAGTATTTT.